The 3 T cell receptor beta chains below all came from one sample that was sequenced in a study of blood T cell repertoires in COVID-19. Some clones are missing from TCRdb's copy, which holds only in-frame ones; the method was immunoSEQ multiplex PCR. The sample includes more than 150,000 clones, 86% of them seen just once. The sample taken for sequencing was peripheral blood. The receptors derive from a woman in her 70s with acute or convalescent COVID-19.

The chain is built from TRBV15 and TRBJ1-6, with D unclear. This CDR3 comprises 21 residues. V lost 0 bases and J lost 0, with 21 bases in between. The germline CDR1 and CDR2 sequences are LNHNV and YYDKDF (reference sequence). CDR3 region: CATSRDRSGIPVRSYNSPLHF. In nucleotides, the CDR3 is TGTGCCACCAGCAGAGATCGATCGGGAATCCCGGTGCGCTCCTATAATTCACCCCTCCACTTT.

The chain links TRBV7-6 to TRBJ2-1; 8 bases fit TRBD1. The germline V gene encodes CDR1 SGHVS and CDR2 FNYEAQ. The CDR3 runs 15 residues. The J segment lost 6 bases and the V segment lost 5 bases, leaving 9 bases of the junction unmatched. CDR3 protein: CASSQAPTGVNEQFF. DNA of the CDR3: TGTGCCAGCAGCCAAGCCCCGACAGGGGTCAATGAGCAGTTCTTC.

The chain recombines TRBV19 with TRBJ1-2, with TRBD1 identical over 9 bases. J gave up 12 bases and V 4 bases, and 9 bases lay outside the gene matches. This CDR3 spans 13 amino acids. Germline V gene data show CDR1 as LNHDA and CDR2 as SQIVND (reference sequence). The DNA for the CDR3 is TGTGCCAGTAGTACTCTCCGGGACAGGGTTGACACCTTC. Amino acids: CASSTLRDRVDTF.